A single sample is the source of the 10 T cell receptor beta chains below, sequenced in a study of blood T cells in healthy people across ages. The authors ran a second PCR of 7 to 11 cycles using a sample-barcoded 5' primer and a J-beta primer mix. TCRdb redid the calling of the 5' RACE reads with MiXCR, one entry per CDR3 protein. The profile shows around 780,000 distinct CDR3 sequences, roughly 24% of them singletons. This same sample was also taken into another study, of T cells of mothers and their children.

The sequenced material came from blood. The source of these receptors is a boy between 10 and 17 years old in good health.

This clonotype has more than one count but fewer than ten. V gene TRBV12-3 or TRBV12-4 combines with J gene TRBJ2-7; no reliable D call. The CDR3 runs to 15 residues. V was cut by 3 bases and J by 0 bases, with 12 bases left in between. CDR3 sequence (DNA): TGTGCCAGCAGTTTCGTCCAGACCATCTCCTACGAGCAGTACTTC. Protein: CASSFVQTISYEQYF.

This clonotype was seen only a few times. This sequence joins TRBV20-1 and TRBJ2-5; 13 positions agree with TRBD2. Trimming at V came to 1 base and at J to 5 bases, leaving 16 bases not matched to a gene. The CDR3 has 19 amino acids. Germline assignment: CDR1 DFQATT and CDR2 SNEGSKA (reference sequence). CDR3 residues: CSARVPTSGGSSSGETQYF. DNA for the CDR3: TGCAGTGCTAGAGTCCCGACTAGCGGGGGGAGTTCATCTGGGGAGACCCAGTACTTC.

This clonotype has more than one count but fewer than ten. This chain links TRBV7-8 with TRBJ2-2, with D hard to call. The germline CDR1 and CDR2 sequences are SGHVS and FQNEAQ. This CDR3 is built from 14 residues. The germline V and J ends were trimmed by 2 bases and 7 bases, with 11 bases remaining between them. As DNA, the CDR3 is TGTGCCAGCAGCTTACTCGGATCGTACGGGGAGCTGTTTTTT. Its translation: CASSLLGSYGELFF.

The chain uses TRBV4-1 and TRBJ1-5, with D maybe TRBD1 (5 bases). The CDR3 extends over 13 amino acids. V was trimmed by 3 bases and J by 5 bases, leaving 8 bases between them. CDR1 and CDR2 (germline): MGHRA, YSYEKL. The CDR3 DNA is TGCGCCAGCAGCCAGGGGACCTATCAGCCCCAGCATTTT. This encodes CASSQGTYQPQHF.

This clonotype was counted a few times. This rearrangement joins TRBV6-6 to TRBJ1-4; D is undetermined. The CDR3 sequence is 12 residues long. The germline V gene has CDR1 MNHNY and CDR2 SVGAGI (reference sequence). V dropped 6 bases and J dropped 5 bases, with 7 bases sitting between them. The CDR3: CASSRENEKLFF. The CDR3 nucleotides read TGTGCCAGCAGCAGAGAAAATGAAAAACTGTTTTTT.

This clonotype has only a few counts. DNA of the CDR3: TGTGCCAGCAGCTTAGAGTTATCTTCCCATGGCTACACCTTC. Translated: CASSLELSSHGYTF. V gene TRBV7-9 combines with J gene TRBJ1-2; D is unclear. Looked up from germline, CDR1 is SEHNR and CDR2 is FQNEAQ (reference sequence). The CDR3 totals 14 residues. Trimming left V 1 base short and J 6 bases short, with 12 bases between.

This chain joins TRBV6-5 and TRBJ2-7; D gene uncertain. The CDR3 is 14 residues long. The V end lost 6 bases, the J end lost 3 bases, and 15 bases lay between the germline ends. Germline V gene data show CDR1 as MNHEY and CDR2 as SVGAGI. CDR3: CASSPRVQSYEQYF. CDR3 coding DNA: TGTGCCAGCAGCCCCCGGGTCCAGAGCTACGAGCAGTACTTC.

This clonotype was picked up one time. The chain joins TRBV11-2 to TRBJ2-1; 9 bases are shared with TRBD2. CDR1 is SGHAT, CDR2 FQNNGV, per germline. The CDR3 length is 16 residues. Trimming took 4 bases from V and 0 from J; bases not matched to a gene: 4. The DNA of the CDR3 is TGTGCCAGCAGCTGGGGACTAGCAATCTCCTACAATGAGCAGTTCTTC. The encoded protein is CASSWGLAISYNEQFF.

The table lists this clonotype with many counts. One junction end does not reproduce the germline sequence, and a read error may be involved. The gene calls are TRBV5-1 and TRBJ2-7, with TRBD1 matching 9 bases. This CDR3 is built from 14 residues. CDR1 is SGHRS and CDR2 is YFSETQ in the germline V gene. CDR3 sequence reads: CASSAGQGSYEQYF. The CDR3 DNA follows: TGTGCCAGCAGCGCGGGACAGGGATCCTACGAGCAGTACTTC.

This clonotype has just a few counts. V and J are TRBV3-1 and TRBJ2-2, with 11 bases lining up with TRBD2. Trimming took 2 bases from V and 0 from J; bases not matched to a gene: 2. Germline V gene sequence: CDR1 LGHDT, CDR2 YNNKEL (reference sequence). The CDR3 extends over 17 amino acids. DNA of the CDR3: TGTGCCAGCAGCCAATCTAGCGGGGGGACGAACACCGGGGAGCTGTTTTTT. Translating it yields CASSQSSGGTNTGELFF.